This T cell receptor (beta chain) was recorded in a study of CD4 T cells in relation to SARS-CoV-2 and coronaviruses. Study-wide background: TCR beta CDR3s were sequenced after approximately ten-day antigen culture of PBMCs. Controls used an HIV-1 Nef peptide pool or no peptide. General study results and limits: Crossreactive clones expanded significantly less to SARS-CoV-2 than monoreactive clones.

CD4+ T cells from unexposed donors were obtained before the COVID-19 pandemic (2011-2018). The cells were cultured for 9 to 11 days before CD4+ T cells were isolated. On days 3 and 7, cultures got half fresh IL-2 medium. Germline CDR1 and CDR2: SGHRS and YFSETQ. V was pared by 0 bases and J by 3 bases, with 13 bases between. This CDR3 region has 15 residues. Sequencing was performed with immunoSEQ multiplex PCR; in TCRdb, only in-frame clones are kept and a portion is missing. This sample carries about 18,000 clones, about 80% of them seen once, and the ten largest clones take roughly a quarter. There are a few counts of this clone. Its specificity is unknown.

This chain links TRBV5-1 with TRBJ2-7; D call uncertain. Sequenced sample: CD4+ T cells from PBMCs, cultured in vitro. This receptor was taken from a human donor in good health. CDR3 DNA: TGCGCCAGCAGCTTGGCCGCCGAACAAATCTACGAGCAGTACTTC. Protein product: CASSLAAEQIYEQYF.